The T cell receptor (beta chain) described here comes from a study of blood T cell repertoires in COVID-19. The overall study: Italy, Spain and the United States were the sources of the convalescent and acute COVID-19 samples. The analysed material was cDNA or gDNA that came from T cells, B-cell-depleted T cells, or PBMCs.

The CDR3 is made up of 15 amino acids. Trimming removed 9 bases from V and 1 base from J; junction bases left unmatched: 10. Germline V gene data show CDR1 as LGHNA and CDR2 as YNFKEQ. Authors' analysis steps: Nucleated cell counts were estimated from reference gene primer amplification. Only in-frame clones appear in the TCRdb table, and some are missing; sequencing was by immunoSEQ multiplex PCR. Clonal size and the V and J genes are those of that table, whereas D and trimming came from the DNA. The sample contains more than 25,000 clones, roughly 84% of which appear only once. The specimen was peripheral blood. The source is a man older than 75 with active COVID-19. The chain links TRBV4-2 to TRBJ2-3; 7 bases line up with TRBD2. In nucleotides, the CDR3 is TGTGCCAGTGCACCCCTAGCGGCTCGCACAGATACGCAGTATTTT. As protein: CASAPLAARTDTQYF.